This entry lists 28 T cell receptor beta chains sequenced from one sample in a study of T cell clonality in common variable immunodeficiency. Antigen specificity for these receptors is unknown. Sequencing was performed with immunoSEQ multiplex PCR; in TCRdb, only in-frame clones are kept and a portion is missing. Sampling found roughly 7,000 clones, none seen once. Study conclusions and caveats: Reportedly, TCR beta sequences from common variable immunodeficiency showed fewer deletions and N-nucleotide insertions.

Source material: peripheral blood mononuclear cells. The origin of the receptors is a human donor with common variable immunodeficiency.

A remark on this clone: The read halts 3 residues ahead of the CDR3 end, with the missing end drawn from the germline J gene. V and J are TRBV7-9 and TRBJ2-2; D unclear. Trimming pared 7 bases from V and 0 bases from J, leaving 9 bases between. Germline loops: CDR1 SEHNR, CDR2 FQNEAQ (reference sequence). The CDR3 totals 14 residues. CDR3 amino acids: CASILVPNTGELFF. Partial CDR3 DNA: TGTGCCAGCATCCTCGTTCCGAACACCGGGGAG.

This clone was seen only a few times. The sequenced fragment ends 3 residues before the CDR3 boundary, so the rest is inferred from the germline J gene. The chain combines TRBV5-1 with TRBJ2-7; 7 bases align to TRBD1. V lost 0 bases to trimming and J lost 3 bases; unmatched junction nucleotides: 3. CDR1 is SGHRS, CDR2 YFSETQ, per germline. This CDR3 is 14 amino acids long. The CDR3 here is CASSLADRFYEQYF. CDR3 bases read: TGCGCCAGCAGCTTGGCGGACAGGTTCTACGAG.

This clone was counted only a few times. With the read ending 3 residues before the CDR3 end, the germline J gene is used to fill in that end. The chain couples TRBV2 to TRBJ1-1, with TRBD1 matching 7 bases. The V segment lost 5 bases and the J segment 0 bases; nucleotides outside the gene matches: 0. CDR1 and CDR2 (germline): SNHLY, FYNNEI. CDR3 length: 13 residues. The part of the CDR3 DNA that was read is TGTGCCAGCAGTAGGGGGCTGAACACTGAA. Protein product: CASSRGLNTE. The complete CDR3 reads CASSRGLNTEAFF.

Turning to this clone: The CDR3 is cut off 3 residues early in the read; its end comes from the germline J gene. The chain recombines TRBV7-2 with TRBJ2-1, with 8 bases fitting TRBD1. CDR3 length: 15 residues. CDR1 and CDR2 (germline): SGHTA, FQGNSA. V lost 6 bases and J lost 3; bases outside the gene matches: 7. The CDR3 DNA, read in part, is TGTGCCAGCAGGGACAGGGCTGGGAGCTACAATGAG. This translates into CASRDRAGSYNE. The full CDR3 reads CASRDRAGSYNEQFF.

Comment on this clone: The read comes to an end 3 residues before the CDR3 does, leaving the germline J gene to fill in the end. This chain uses TRBV6-2 or TRBV6-3 with TRBJ2-1; TRBD2 aligns across 8 bases. This CDR3 region has 17 residues. Per germline, CDR1 MNHEY and CDR2 SVGEGT. V shed 2 bases and J 9 bases; nucleotides not matched to a gene: 15. The CDR3 bases that were read are TGTGCCAGCAGTTACGCGGCTAGCGGGCGTATCAATGCTGAG. Protein product: CASSYAASGRINAE. The entire CDR3 protein reads CASSYAASGRINAEQFF.

As regards this clone: With the read ending 3 residues before the CDR3 end, the germline J gene is used to fill in that end. This chain joins TRBV11-2 and TRBJ2-1, with TRBD1 matching 7 bases. V lost 5 bases and J lost 7; bases outside the gene matches: 5. This CDR3 has 13 amino acids. Germline CDR1 is SGHAT and CDR2 is FQNNGV. CDR3 sequence: CASSPRTGNEQFF. The DNA read from the CDR3 is TGTGCCAGCAGCCCGCGGACAGGAAATGAG.

This clone was picked up a small number of times. The read halts 3 residues ahead of the CDR3 end, with the missing end drawn from the germline J gene. The rearrangement joins TRBV29-1 to TRBJ1-2; no clear D. Looked up from germline, CDR1 is SQVTM and CDR2 is ANQGSEA. V lost 7 bases, J lost 6 bases, and 15 bases lay in between. The CDR3 spans 12 residues. Partial CDR3 DNA: TGCAGCGCCGGTAGGGCGGGGAATGGC. It codes for CSAGRAGNG. The whole CDR3 sequence reads CSAGRAGNGYTF.

CDR3 DNA, as far as it was read: TGTGCCAGCAGCCCTCGCAGGATGAACACCGGGGAG. Protein: CASSPRRMNTGE. The entire CDR3 reads CASSPRRMNTGELFF. This rearrangement joins TRBV7-2 to TRBJ2-2; D is unclear. The sequenced fragment ends 3 residues before the CDR3 boundary, so the rest is inferred from the germline J gene. The ends were cut back, 5 bases at V and 1 base at J, with 11 bases in the middle. The CDR3 length is 15 residues. Per the germline V gene, CDR1 is SGHTA and CDR2 is FQGNSA.

This clone was counted only a few times. The read gets to within 3 residues of the CDR3 end, and the germline J gene fills in the rest. The chain links TRBV19 to TRBJ1-5, with TRBD1 identical over 8 bases. The J segment lost 7 bases and the V segment lost 2 bases, leaving 7 bases of the junction unmatched. Germline-derived CDR1 and CDR2 are LNHDA and SQIVND (reference sequence). This CDR3 is 15 amino acids long. CDR3 protein: CASSILNRGRQPQHF. Incomplete CDR3 DNA: TGTGCCAGTAGTATACTGAACAGGGGGAGACAGCCC.

The table lists this clone with a few counts. The sequenced fragment ends 3 residues before the CDR3 boundary, so the rest is inferred from the germline J gene. The V call is TRBV6-2 or TRBV6-3, the J call TRBJ2-3; D may be TRBD1 or TRBD2 (5 bases each). Germline CDR1 is MNHEY and CDR2 is SVGEGT. The CDR3 covers 15 residues. V lost 0 bases and J 6 bases, leaving 13 bases between the germline ends. The part of the CDR3 DNA that was read is TGTGCCAGCAGTTACTCGAGGGGATCCGGGGATACG. Its translation: CASSYSRGSGDT. The entire CDR3 protein reads CASSYSRGSGDTQYF.

In its sample, this clone was seen a few times. The CDR3 end is not reached by the read, which stops 3 residues before it; the germline J gene fills it in. The chain couples TRBV7-2 to TRBJ2-5; D is perhaps TRBD2 (6 bases). This CDR3 comprises 15 residues. The germline V gene has CDR1 SGHTA and CDR2 FQGNSA. V shed 5 bases and J shed 0 bases, with 13 bases lying between them. CDR3 region: CASSPPGGYQETQYF. CDR3 bases read: TGTGCCAGCAGCCCGCCAGGAGGGTACCAAGAGACC.

The table lists this clone with a few counts. The CDR3 sequence is CASSLDRGGYNEQFF. The covered CDR3 bases are TGTGCCAGTAGCCTCGACAGGGGTGGCTACAATGAG. The V gene is TRBV19, the J gene TRBJ2-1, with 8 bases identical to TRBD1. The sequence runs out 3 residues before the end of the CDR3; the remainder is reconstructed from the germline J gene. The CDR3 runs to 15 residues. Germline values: CDR1 LNHDA, CDR2 SQIVND (reference sequence). Germline trimming cut 6 bases from V and 3 bases from J; bases unmatched to any gene: 7.

Details on this clone: The DNA ends 3 residues before the CDR3 does, and the rest of the CDR3 is filled in from the germline J gene. V gene TRBV19 combines with J gene TRBJ1-5; maybe TRBD1 (5 bases). Per germline, CDR1 LNHDA and CDR2 SQIVND (reference sequence). V dropped 5 bases and J dropped 0 bases, with 11 bases sitting between them. CDR3 size: 15 residues. The CDR3: CASSEGRASNQPQHF. CDR3 DNA (partial): TGTGCCAGTAGTGAAGGCAGGGCTAGCAATCAGCCC.

In regard to this clone: The CDR3 end falls 3 residues outside the read, so it is completed with the germline J gene. The chain recombines TRBV6-1 with TRBJ2-3; 8 bases are a match to TRBD2. V gave up 3 bases and J gave up 3 bases; unmatched junction bases: 2. CDR1 is MNHNS, CDR2 SASEGT, per germline. The CDR3 runs 14 residues. CDR3 loop: CASSEGLETDTQYF. Incomplete CDR3 DNA: TGTGCCAGCAGTGAGGGACTAGAGACAGATACG.

Judged by abundance, this clone is medium-sized. The CDR3 is cut off 3 residues early in the read; its end comes from the germline J gene. The chain combines TRBV29-1 with TRBJ2-7, with 7 bases aligning to TRBD1. With V trimmed by 6 bases and J by 5 bases, 7 bases remained unmatched. From germline, CDR1 is SQVTM and CDR2 ANQGSEA. CDR3 length: 12 residues. Here the CDR3 reads CSVEQGTDEQYF. Incomplete CDR3 DNA: TGCAGCGTCGAACAGGGGACCGACGAG.

Worth noting for this clone: Coverage ceases 3 residues before the CDR3 finishes, and the germline J gene fills in the end. The genes are TRBV18 and TRBJ2-7; the D gene is possibly TRBD2 (5 bases). Germline V gene lookup returns CDR1 KGHSH and CDR2 LQKENI. The V gene lost 3 bases and the J gene lost 4 bases, with 13 bases spanning the gap. The CDR3 spans 14 residues. The CDR3 loop is CASSPAGRSYEQYF. CDR3 DNA (partial): TGTGCCAGCTCACCGGCGGGCAGGTCGTACGAG.

In this sample, this clone turned up a few times. The missing CDR3 end, 3 residues past where the read stops, is filled in from the germline J gene. The chain recombines TRBV18 with TRBJ2-7; TRBD1 matches at 9 bases. The germline V gene has CDR1 KGHSH and CDR2 LQKENI. V lost 6 bases and J lost 4; bases outside the gene matches: 10. CDR3 length equals 15 residues. The CDR3 loop reads CASSKRDRADYEQYF. The part of the CDR3 DNA that was read is TGTGCCAGCTCCAAGAGGGACAGGGCGGATTACGAG. Complete variable domain (other parts from reference TRBV18 and TRBJ2-7): NAGVMQNPRHLVRRRGQEARLRCSPMKGHSHVYWYRQLPEEGLKFMVYLQKENIIDESGMPKERFSAEFPKEGPSILRIQQVVRGDSAAYFCASSKRDRADYEQYFGPGTRLTVT.

This clone occurred a few times. The read stops 3 residues short of the end of the CDR3; the missing end is completed from the germline J gene. The rearrangement links TRBV7-2 to TRBJ2-7, with TRBD1 identical over 7 bases. Germline-derived CDR1 and CDR2 are SGHTA and FQGNSA. The trim removed 5 bases at V and 0 bases at J, leaving 4 bases unmatched. The CDR3 totals 14 residues. CDR3 loop: CASSLDRASYEQYF. The DNA read from the CDR3 is TGTGCCAGCAGCCTCGACAGGGCCTCCTACGAG.

This clone has just a few counts. With the read ending 3 residues before the CDR3 end, the germline J gene is used to fill in that end. The chain is built from TRBV7-6 and TRBJ2-7, with 11 nucleotides matching TRBD2. The CDR3 loop spans 16 amino acids. CDR1 and CDR2 from the germline V gene are SGHVS and FNYEAQ. With V trimmed by 4 bases and J by 0 bases, 5 bases remained unmatched. The CDR3 sequence is CASSSLAGGLSYEQYF. The CDR3 DNA, read in part, is TGTGCCAGCAGCTCCCTAGCGGGAGGCCTCTCCTACGAG.

This clone was seen a few times. The CDR3 end falls 3 residues outside the read, so it is completed with the germline J gene. This rearrangement joins TRBV18 to TRBJ1-1, with a possible D match to TRBD1 (5 bases). Per the germline V gene, CDR1 is KGHSH and CDR2 is LQKENI. Trimming cost V 0 bases and J 2 bases, with 10 bases left between them. CDR3 size: 15 residues. The CDR3: CASSPPQGDNTEAFF. CDR3 DNA (partial): TGTGCCAGCTCACCACCGCAGGGTGATAACACTGAA.

Concerning this clone: The CDR3 goes on 3 residues after the read ends, and that part is filled in from the germline J gene. The chain recombines TRBV6-1 with TRBJ2-7, with D possibly TRBD1 on 6 matching bases. Trimming stripped 0 bases from V and 6 bases from J, with 18 bases between. Per germline, CDR1 MNHNS and CDR2 SASEGT. This CDR3 comprises 16 residues. The CDR3 reads CASSEAGTGPRGEQYF. CDR3 DNA (partial): TGTGCCAGCAGTGAAGCGGGTACAGGGCCCCGAGGCGAG.

This clone has only a few counts. The CDR3 is cut off 3 residues early in the read; its end comes from the germline J gene. The chain links TRBV18 to TRBJ2-7; the D gene is possibly TRBD1 (5 bases). Germline loops: CDR1 KGHSH, CDR2 LQKENI. The ends were cut back, 3 bases at V and 0 bases at J, with 9 bases in the middle. This CDR3 contains 14 residues. Here the CDR3 reads CASSPRTSSYEQYF. The sequenced part of the CDR3 DNA is TGTGCCAGCTCACCTAGGACAAGCTCCTACGAG. Together with reference TRBV18 and TRBJ2-7, the CDR3 gives the full variable domain: NAGVMQNPRHLVRRRGQEARLRCSPMKGHSHVYWYRQLPEEGLKFMVYLQKENIIDESGMPKERFSAEFPKEGPSILRIQQVVRGDSAAYFCASSPRTSSYEQYFGPGTRLTVT.

Of note for this clone: The read comes to an end 3 residues before the CDR3 does, leaving the germline J gene to fill in the end. The chain employs TRBV19 and TRBJ2-1; 10 positions agree with TRBD1. Germline V lookup: CDR1 LNHDA, CDR2 SQIVND (reference sequence). The ends lost 8 bases at V and 0 bases at J; junction bases unmatched: 4. The CDR3 contains 15 residues. This CDR3 is CASGTGVRSYNEQFF. The part of the CDR3 DNA that was read is TGTGCCAGTGGGACAGGGGTCCGCTCCTACAATGAG. The full variable domain, completed using reference TRBV19 and TRBJ2-1, is DGGITQSPKYLFRKEGQNVTLSCEQNLNHDAMYWYRQDPGQGLRLIYYSQIVNDFQKGDIAEGYSVSREKKESFPLTVTSAQKNPTAFYLCASGTGVRSYNEQFFGPGTRLTVL.

On this clone: The CDR3 goes on 3 residues after the read ends, and that part is filled in from the germline J gene. The gene calls are TRBV7-9 and TRBJ2-2; 9 bases are a match to TRBD1. This CDR3 is built from 15 residues. CDR1 is SEHNR, CDR2 FQNEAQ, per germline (reference sequence). V dropped 5 bases and J dropped 1; count of bases not matched to a gene: 2. Here the CDR3 reads CASSQGQGNTGELFF. CDR3 bases read: TGTGCCAGCAGCCAGGGACAGGGGAACACCGGGGAG.

The CDR3 sequence is CASSEPGLADTYEQYF. The CDR3 bases that were read are TGTGCCAGCAGTGAACCGGGACTAGCGGATACCTACGAG. This sequence joins TRBV2 and TRBJ2-7, with 11 bases aligning to TRBD2. The sequence runs out 3 residues before the end of the CDR3; the remainder is reconstructed from the germline J gene. Germline CDR1 and CDR2: SNHLY and FYNNEI. With 2 bases clipped from V and 2 bases from J, the junction kept 5 bases outside the gene matches. The CDR3 is 16 residues long.

CDR3: CASSEATGGGNQPQHF. Partial CDR3 DNA: TGTGCCAGCAGTGAAGCGACCGGGGGTGGGAATCAGCCC. The gene calls are TRBV6-1 and TRBJ1-5, with D possibly TRBD1 on 5 matching bases. The read finishes 3 residues shy of the CDR3 end, and the germline J gene is used to complete it. V shed 0 bases and J shed 4 bases, with 13 bases lying between them. CDR3 size: 16 residues. Per the germline V gene, CDR1 is MNHNS and CDR2 is SASEGT.

This clone was recorded a few times. The read comes to an end 3 residues before the CDR3 does, leaving the germline J gene to fill in the end. J is TRBJ1-2 and V is TRBV2; 8 positions match TRBD1. Germline CDR1 reads SNHLY; CDR2 reads FYNNEI. The CDR3 contains 13 residues. J was trimmed by 7 bases and V by 6 bases; bases with no gene match: 7. The CDR3: CASRDRELGGYTF. Partial CDR3 DNA: TGTGCCAGCAGGGACAGGGAATTGGGTGGC.

Remarks on this clone: The read terminates 3 residues ahead of where the CDR3 ends, so the germline J gene completes it. The J gene is TRBJ2-7, the V gene TRBV7-2, with D possibly TRBD2 on 5 matching bases. V gave up 7 bases and J gave up 4 bases, with 14 bases separating them. The CDR3 consists of 13 residues. The germline CDR1 and CDR2 sequences are SGHTA and FQGNSA. The CDR3 loop reads CASTRPPGYEQYF. CDR3 DNA, as far as it was read: TGTGCCAGCACCCGACCCCCGGGGTACGAG.